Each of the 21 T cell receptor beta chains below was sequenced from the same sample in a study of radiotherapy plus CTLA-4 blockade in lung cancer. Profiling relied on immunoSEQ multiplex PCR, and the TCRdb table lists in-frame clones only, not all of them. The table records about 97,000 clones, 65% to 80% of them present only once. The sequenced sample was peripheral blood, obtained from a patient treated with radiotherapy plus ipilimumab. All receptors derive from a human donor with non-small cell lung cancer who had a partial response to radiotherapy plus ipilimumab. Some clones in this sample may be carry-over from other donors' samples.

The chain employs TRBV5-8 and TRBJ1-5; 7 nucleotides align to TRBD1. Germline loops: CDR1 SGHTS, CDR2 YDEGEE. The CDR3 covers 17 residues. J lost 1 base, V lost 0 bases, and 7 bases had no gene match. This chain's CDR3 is CASSLVYGTESNQPQHF. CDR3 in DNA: TGTGCCAGCAGCTTGGTGTACGGGACAGAGAGCAATCAGCCCCAGCATTTT.

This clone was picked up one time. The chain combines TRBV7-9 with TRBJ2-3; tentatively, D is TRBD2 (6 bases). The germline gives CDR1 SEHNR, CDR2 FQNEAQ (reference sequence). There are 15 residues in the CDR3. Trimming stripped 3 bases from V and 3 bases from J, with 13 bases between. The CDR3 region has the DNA TGTGCCAGCAGCTTGGGACTCCGGAAGACAGATACGCAGTATTTT. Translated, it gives CASSLGLRKTDTQYF.

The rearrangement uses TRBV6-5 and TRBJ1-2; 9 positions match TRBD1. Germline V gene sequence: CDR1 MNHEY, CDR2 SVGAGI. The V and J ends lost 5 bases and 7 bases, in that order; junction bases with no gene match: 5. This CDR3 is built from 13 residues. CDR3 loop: CASSIQGAGGYTF. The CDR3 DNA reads TGTGCCAGCAGTATACAGGGGGCGGGTGGCTACACCTTC.

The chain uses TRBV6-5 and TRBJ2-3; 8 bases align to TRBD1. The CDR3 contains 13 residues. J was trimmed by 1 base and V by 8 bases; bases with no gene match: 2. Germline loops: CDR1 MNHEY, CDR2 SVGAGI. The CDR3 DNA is TGTGCCAGCTCGGACAGGGGCACAGATACGCAGTATTTT. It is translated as CASSDRGTDTQYF.

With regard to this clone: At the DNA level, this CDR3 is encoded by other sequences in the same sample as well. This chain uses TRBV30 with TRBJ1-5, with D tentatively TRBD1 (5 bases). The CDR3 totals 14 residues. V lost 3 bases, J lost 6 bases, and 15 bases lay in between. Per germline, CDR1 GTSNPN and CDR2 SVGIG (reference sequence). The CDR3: CAWSPGGGGQPQHF. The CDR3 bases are TGTGCCTGGAGCCCCGGGGGGGGTGGTCAGCCCCAGCATTTT.

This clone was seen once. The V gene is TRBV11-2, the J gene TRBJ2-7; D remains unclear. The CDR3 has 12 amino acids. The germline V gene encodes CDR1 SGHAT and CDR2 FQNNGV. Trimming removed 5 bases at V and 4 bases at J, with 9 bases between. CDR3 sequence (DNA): TGTGCCAGCAGCCCACTCGGGTACGAGCAGTACTTC. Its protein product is CASSPLGYEQYF.

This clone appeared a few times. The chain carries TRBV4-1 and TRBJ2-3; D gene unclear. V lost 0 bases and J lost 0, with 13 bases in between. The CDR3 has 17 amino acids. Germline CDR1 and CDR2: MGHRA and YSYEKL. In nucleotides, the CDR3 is TGCGCCAGCAGCCAAGATCGGCGGAGAGCTAGCACAGATACGCAGTATTTT. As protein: CASSQDRRRASTDTQYF.

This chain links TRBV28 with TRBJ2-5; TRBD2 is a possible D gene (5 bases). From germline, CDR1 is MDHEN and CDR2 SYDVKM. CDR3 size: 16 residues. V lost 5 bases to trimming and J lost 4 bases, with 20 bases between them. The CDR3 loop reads CASSTSIRGTGETQYF. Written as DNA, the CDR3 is TGTGCCAGCAGTACATCAATCCGGGGTACGGGAGAGACCCAGTACTTC.

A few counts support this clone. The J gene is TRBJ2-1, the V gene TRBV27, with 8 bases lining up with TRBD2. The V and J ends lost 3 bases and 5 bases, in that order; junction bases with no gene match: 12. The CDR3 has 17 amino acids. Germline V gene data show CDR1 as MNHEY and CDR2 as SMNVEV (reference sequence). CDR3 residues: CASSFILRAGGNNEQFF. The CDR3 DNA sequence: TGTGCCAGCAGTTTTATACTCAGGGCGGGGGGAAACAATGAGCAGTTCTTC.

The CDR3 DNA reads TGTGCCAGCAGCTTGGGGCAGGGTAATTCCGGGGAGCTGTTTTTT. Amino acids: CASSLGQGNSGELFF. The chain is built from TRBV11-2 and TRBJ2-2; possible D gene TRBD1, 5 bases. V was pared by 3 bases and J by 6 bases, with 14 bases between. CDR3 length equals 15 residues. Germline V gene data show CDR1 as SGHAT and CDR2 as FQNNGV.

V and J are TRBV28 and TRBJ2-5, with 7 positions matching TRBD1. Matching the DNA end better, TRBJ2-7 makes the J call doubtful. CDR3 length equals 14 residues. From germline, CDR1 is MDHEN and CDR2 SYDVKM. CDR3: CASMTGTAPYEQYF. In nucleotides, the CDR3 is TGTGCCAGCATGACCGGGACAGCGCCCTACGAGCAGTACTTC.

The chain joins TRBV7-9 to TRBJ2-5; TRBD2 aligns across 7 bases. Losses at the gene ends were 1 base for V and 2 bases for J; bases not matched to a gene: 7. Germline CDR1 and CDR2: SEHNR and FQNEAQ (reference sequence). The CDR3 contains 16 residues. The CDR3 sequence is CASSLGTSELQETQYF. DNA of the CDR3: TGTGCCAGCAGCTTAGGCACTAGCGAACTACAAGAGACCCAGTACTTC.

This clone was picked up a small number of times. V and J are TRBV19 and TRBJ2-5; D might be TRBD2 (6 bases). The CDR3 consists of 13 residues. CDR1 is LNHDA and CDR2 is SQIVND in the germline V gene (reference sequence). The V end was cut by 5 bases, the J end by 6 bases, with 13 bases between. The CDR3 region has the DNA TGTGCCAGTAGTTGGGACTTCCGAAAGACCCAGTACTTC. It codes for CASSWDFRKTQYF.

Here the CDR3 DNA reads TGTGCCAGCAGCTACAGGGGATCTGCCTACGAGCAGTACTTC. Encoded protein: CASSYRGSAYEQYF. The chain couples TRBV27 to TRBJ2-7; 7 bases are a match to TRBD1. Germline CDR1 reads MNHEY; CDR2 reads SMNVEV (reference sequence). The V gene end was trimmed by 6 bases and the J gene end by 2 bases; junction bases not matched to a gene: 7. This CDR3 comprises 14 residues.

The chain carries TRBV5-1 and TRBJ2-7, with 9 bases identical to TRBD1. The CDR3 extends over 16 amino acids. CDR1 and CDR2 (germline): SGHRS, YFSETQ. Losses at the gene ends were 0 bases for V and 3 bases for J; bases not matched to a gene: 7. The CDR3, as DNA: TGCGCCAGCAGCTTGGGGGGGGGACAGGGTTTCTACGAGCAGTACTTC. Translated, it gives CASSLGGGQGFYEQYF.

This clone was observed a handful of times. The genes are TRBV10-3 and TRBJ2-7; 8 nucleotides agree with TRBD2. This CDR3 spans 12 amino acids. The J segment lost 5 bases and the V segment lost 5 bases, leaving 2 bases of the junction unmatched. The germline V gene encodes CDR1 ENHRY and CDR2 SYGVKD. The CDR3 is CAISSGGNEQYF. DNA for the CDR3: TGTGCCATCAGTAGCGGGGGAAACGAGCAGTACTTC.

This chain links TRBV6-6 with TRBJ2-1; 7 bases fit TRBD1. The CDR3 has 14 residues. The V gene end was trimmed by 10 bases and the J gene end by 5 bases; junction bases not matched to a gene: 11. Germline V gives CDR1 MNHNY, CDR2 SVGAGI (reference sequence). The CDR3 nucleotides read TGTGCCACCGAAGATAGGGGGCGGGACAATGAGCAGTTCTTC. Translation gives CATEDRGRDNEQFF.

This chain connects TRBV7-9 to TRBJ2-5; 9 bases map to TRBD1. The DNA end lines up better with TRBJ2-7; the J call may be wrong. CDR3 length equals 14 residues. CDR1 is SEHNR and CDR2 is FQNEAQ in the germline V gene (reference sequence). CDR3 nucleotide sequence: TGTGCCAGCAGCCGGGACAGGGTTTCCTACGAGCAGTACTTC. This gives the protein CASSRDRVSYEQYF.

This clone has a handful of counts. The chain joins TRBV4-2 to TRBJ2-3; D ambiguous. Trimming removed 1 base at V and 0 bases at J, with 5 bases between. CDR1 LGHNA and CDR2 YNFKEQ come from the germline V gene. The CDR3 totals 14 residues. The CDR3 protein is CASSQATSTDTQYF. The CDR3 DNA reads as TGTGCCAGCAGCCAAGCAACTAGCACAGATACGCAGTATTTT.

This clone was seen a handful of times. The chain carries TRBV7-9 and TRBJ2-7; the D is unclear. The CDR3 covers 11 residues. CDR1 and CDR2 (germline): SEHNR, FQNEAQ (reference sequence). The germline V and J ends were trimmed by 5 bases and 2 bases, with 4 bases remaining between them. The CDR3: CASSRTYEQYF. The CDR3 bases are TGTGCCAGCAGCCGTACCTACGAGCAGTACTTC.

The DNA for the CDR3 is TGTGCCTGGAGCGCAACGCCCCTAGCGTGGGGAGAGACCCAGTACTTC. Its protein product is CAWSATPLAWGETQYF. The chain joins TRBV30 to TRBJ2-5; D might be TRBD2 (6 bases). The CDR3 totals 16 residues. Germline V lookup: CDR1 GTSNPN, CDR2 SVGIG (reference sequence). V was clipped by 3 bases and J by 4 bases, with 21 bases between them.